The 25 T cell receptor beta chains given below trace back to one sample, sequenced in a study of cytomegalovirus exposure and HLA in healthy donors (dated by TCRdb to the late 2010s). The library was built by means of the immunoSEQ multiplex PCR assay. A mixture of 60 forward primers for TCR Vbeta segments and 13 reverse primers for TCR Jbeta segments was used in the multiplex PCR. TCRdb retrieved this table from immuneACCESS and kept in-frame rearrangements only. Not all clones are present; in checked studies, unresolved V genes account for under half, and no reason is known for the remainder. The sample table lists about 200,000 clones, over 75% of them with a count of one. The ten top clones hold 1.5% to 2% of the sample. The sequenced sample was PBMCs. Source of these receptors: a man aged 18-30 years in good health and CMV-seronegative.

The chain joins TRBV6-5 to TRBJ1-2, with 9 bases that match TRBD1. Germline V gene data show CDR1 as MNHEY and CDR2 as SVGAGI. This CDR3 contains 14 residues. Trimming cost V 6 bases and J 8 bases; bases outside gene matches: 10. This CDR3 is CASRGMGQGGGYTF. CDR3 coding DNA: TGTGCCAGCAGGGGCATGGGACAGGGCGGCGGCTACACCTTC.

The chain recombines TRBV6-1 with TRBJ1-3; 7 positions agree with TRBD1. This CDR3 is 16 amino acids long. V shed 2 bases and J 1 base; nucleotides not matched to a gene: 5. The germline gives CDR1 MNHNS, CDR2 SASEGT. The CDR3 loop reads CASSENWGQSGNTIYF. The CDR3 region has the DNA TGTGCCAGCAGTGAAAATTGGGGACAGTCTGGAAACACCATATATTTT.

This clone was detected once. The chain employs TRBV7-9 and TRBJ2-7, with D possibly TRBD2 on 6 matching bases. Germline V gives CDR1 SEHNR, CDR2 FQNEAQ (reference sequence). The CDR3 length is 16 residues. The V end lost 1 base, the J end lost 0 bases, and 13 bases lay between the germline ends. Here the CDR3 reads CASSLDMGLNSYEQYF. The DNA of the CDR3 is TGTGCCAGCAGCTTAGACATGGGACTCAACTCCTACGAGCAGTACTTC.

The genes are TRBV4-3 and TRBJ1-2; 9 bases are shared with TRBD1. CDR3 length equals 15 residues. V dropped 4 bases and J dropped 3; count of bases not matched to a gene: 6. Germline loops: CDR1 LGHNA, CDR2 YSLEER. This chain's CDR3 is CASSPGTGSHYGYTF. Written as DNA, the CDR3 is TGCGCCAGCAGCCCGGGGACAGGGAGTCACTATGGCTACACCTTC.

This rearrangement joins TRBV6-1 to TRBJ2-3; D may be TRBD2 (6 bases). This CDR3 has 16 amino acids. CDR1 and CDR2 from the germline V gene are MNHNS and SASEGT. V was cut by 2 bases and J by 2 bases, with 14 bases left in between. CDR3 DNA sequence: TGTGCCAGCAGTGAAATAGGGGCGGGATACACAGATACGCAGTATTTT. Residues: CASSEIGAGYTDTQYF.

The genes are TRBV7-6 and TRBJ2-1; tentatively, D is TRBD2 (5 bases). Trimming removed 6 bases from V and 3 bases from J, with 9 bases in between. This CDR3 has 13 residues. CDR1 is SGHVS and CDR2 is FNYEAQ in the germline V gene. In nucleotides, the CDR3 is TGTGCCAGCAGGGAGGATGACTACAATGAGCAGTTCTTC. It codes for CASREDDYNEQFF.

In its sample, this clone was seen a few times. V and J are TRBV10-2 and TRBJ1-1; 7 nucleotides align to TRBD1. With 6 bases clipped from V and 2 bases from J, the junction kept 6 bases outside the gene matches. Germline V gene sequence: CDR1 WSHSY, CDR2 SAAADI. The CDR3 length is 14 residues. Here the CDR3 reads CASSPGTENTEAFF. CDR3 nucleotides: TGCGCCAGCAGCCCGGGGACAGAAAACACTGAAGCTTTCTTT.

The V and J genes are TRBV7-2 and TRBJ2-7, with D unclear. CDR3 size: 15 residues. Germline V gives CDR1 SGHTA, CDR2 FQGNSA. V was trimmed by 1 base and J by 3 bases, leaving 13 bases between them. CDR3 loop: CASSLGVGPLYEQYF. CDR3 in DNA: TGTGCCAGCAGCTTAGGTGTGGGCCCTCTCTACGAGCAGTACTTC.

V usage is TRBV7-9 and J usage is TRBJ2-1; 10 nucleotides agree with TRBD2. Germline V lookup: CDR1 SEHNR, CDR2 FQNEAQ (reference sequence). V shed 5 bases, J shed 5 bases, and the junction held 6 bases outside the gene matches. This CDR3 spans 15 amino acids. The chain's CDR3 is CASSGLAGVNNEQFF. CDR3 in DNA: TGTGCCAGCAGCGGGCTAGCGGGGGTTAACAATGAGCAGTTCTTC.

This clone was observed once. DNA of the CDR3: TGTGCCAGCAGCGAAGTACCCATCTCGGGGACTGAAGCTTTCTTT. Residues: CASSEVPISGTEAFF. The V and J genes are TRBV9 and TRBJ1-1; D not certain. The CDR3 spans 15 residues. Trimming removed 3 bases from V and 5 bases from J, with 17 bases in between. From germline, CDR1 is SGDLS and CDR2 YYNGEE.

The rearrangement joins TRBV9 to TRBJ2-7; D is undetermined. Germline CDR1 reads SGDLS; CDR2 reads YYNGEE. Trimming left V 2 bases short and J 1 base short, with 13 bases between. The CDR3 has 15 residues. The DNA of the CDR3 is TGTGCCAGCAGCGTCCAGTCTAGTTATTCCTACGAGCAGTACTTC. This codes for CASSVQSSYSYEQYF.

The chain employs TRBV13 and TRBJ2-1; D possibly corresponds to TRBD1 (5 bases). The V end lost 5 bases, the J end lost 9 bases, and 11 bases lay between the germline ends. The CDR3 totals 12 residues. Germline CDR1 PRHDT, CDR2 FYEKMQ (reference sequence). CDR3: CASSPAQGEQFF. CDR3 nucleotide sequence: TGTGCCAGCAGCCCAGCCCAGGGTGAGCAGTTCTTC.

This clone came up once. The V gene is TRBV29-1, the J gene TRBJ2-7, with 10 bases that match TRBD1. Germline V lookup: CDR1 SQVTM, CDR2 ANQGSEA. This CDR3 region has 14 residues. After removal of 4 bases from V and 6 bases from J, the junction contained 9 bases not matched to a gene. The CDR3 spells CSVVRDRGFGEQYF. The CDR3 DNA sequence: TGCAGCGTTGTACGGGACAGGGGATTTGGCGAGCAGTACTTC.

This CDR3 is CASSRQGANQPQHF. For the CDR3, the DNA is TGTGCCAGCAGTCGACAGGGGGCCAATCAGCCCCAGCATTTT. The chain couples TRBV6-5 to TRBJ1-5, with TRBD1 matching over 10 bases. CDR3 length: 14 amino acids. The V segment lost 5 bases and the J segment 3 bases; nucleotides outside the gene matches: 1. Per germline, CDR1 MNHEY and CDR2 SVGAGI.

Written as DNA, the CDR3 is TGTGCCAGCAGCGTAGGGACAGGGATTGAAAAACTGTTTTTT. Translating gives CASSVGTGIEKLFF. J is TRBJ1-4 and V is TRBV9; TRBD1 aligns across 8 bases. Trimming at V came to 0 bases and at J to 7 bases, leaving 2 bases not matched to a gene. CDR3 size: 14 residues. Germline values: CDR1 SGDLS, CDR2 YYNGEE.

For the CDR3, the DNA is TGTGCCATCAGTGAGTCGCCTCCCGAGAGCTCCTACGAGCAGTACTTC. This gives the protein CAISESPPESSYEQYF. This rearrangement joins TRBV10-3 to TRBJ2-7; D is uncertain. V lost 0 bases and J lost 0, with 12 bases in between. There are 16 residues in the CDR3. The germline V gene has CDR1 ENHRY and CDR2 SYGVKD.

The chain couples TRBV2 to TRBJ2-2, with no clear D. The CDR3 covers 15 residues. Trimming shortened V by 1 base and J by 4 bases, and 10 bases separated the two germline ends. Germline values: CDR1 SNHLY, CDR2 FYNNEI. The CDR3 protein is CASSEDLSGTGELFF. In DNA form, the CDR3 reads TGTGCCAGCAGTGAAGATCTCTCGGGCACCGGGGAGCTGTTTTTT.

This clone has only one observation. The chain carries TRBV7-8 and TRBJ2-2; TRBD1 is a possible D gene (6 bases). CDR1 and CDR2 from the germline V gene are SGHVS and FQNEAQ. V shed 5 bases and J shed 0 bases, with 13 bases lying between them. This CDR3 region has 16 residues. This CDR3 is CASSARDTTNTGELFF. The CDR3 DNA follows: TGTGCCAGCAGCGCTCGGGACACAACGAACACCGGGGAGCTGTTTTTT.

The chain links TRBV6-4 to TRBJ2-2; 12 bases are a match to TRBD1. Unmatched junction bases numbered 5, after V lost 6 bases and J lost 6 bases. The CDR3 covers 15 residues. In germline, CDR1 is MRHNA, CDR2 SNTAGT. CDR3: CASSPGTGGPGELFF. The CDR3 coding sequence is TGTGCCAGCAGCCCCGGGACAGGGGGCCCCGGGGAGCTGTTTTTT.

V usage is TRBV14 and J usage is TRBJ2-7, with 7 nucleotides matching TRBD1. The germline V gene has CDR1 SGHDN and CDR2 FVKESK. The CDR3 totals 14 residues. With V trimmed by 4 bases and J by 1 base, 4 bases remained unmatched. The DNA for the CDR3 is TGTGCCAGCAGCCTCACAGGGGAGTCCTACGAGCAGTACTTC. The encoded protein is CASSLTGESYEQYF.

This chain uses TRBV19 with TRBJ2-1; 9 bases are shared with TRBD2. CDR1 is LNHDA, CDR2 SQIVND, per germline (reference sequence). The V and J ends lost 6 bases and 5 bases, in that order; junction bases with no gene match: 2. This CDR3 contains 13 residues. CDR3 sequence (DNA): TGTGCCAGTAGCCTAGCGGGGAACAATGAGCAGTTCTTC. As protein: CASSLAGNNEQFF.

The rearrangement uses TRBV4-3 and TRBJ2-3; tentative D call: TRBD1 (6 bases). From germline, CDR1 is LGHNA and CDR2 YSLEER. V was trimmed by 2 bases and J by 2 bases, leaving 23 bases between them. The CDR3 is made up of 19 amino acids. The CDR3: CASSQPRDTTTGDTDTQYF. Here the CDR3 DNA reads TGCGCCAGCAGCCAACCCCGGGACACTACAACTGGGGACACAGATACGCAGTATTTT.

Concerning this clone itself: The junction shows a germline mismatch at one end, possibly a read error. The chain has TRBV18 and TRBJ2-2; D unclear. The CDR3 is 15 amino acids. Per the germline V gene, CDR1 is KGHSH and CDR2 is LQKENI. The CDR3 region is CASSPAMKNAGELFF. The CDR3 DNA follows: TGTGCCAGCTCACCCGCGATGAAGAACGCCGGGGAGCTGTTTTTT. The complete variable domain, with remaining parts taken from reference TRBV18 and TRBJ2-2, reads NAGVMQNPRHLVRRRGQEARLRCSPMKGHSHVYWYRQLPEEGLKFMVYLQKENIIDESGMPKERFSAEFPKEGPSILRIQQVVRGDSAAYFCASSPAMKNAGELFFGEGSRLTVL.

The chain employs TRBV28 and TRBJ2-1; 10 nucleotides match TRBD1. In germline, CDR1 is MDHEN, CDR2 SYDVKM. J was trimmed by 12 bases and V by 4 bases; bases with no gene match: 9. CDR3 length equals 14 residues. The CDR3 is CASSWSRDRGVQFF. The CDR3 DNA follows: TGTGCCAGCAGTTGGTCCCGGGACAGGGGTGTGCAGTTCTTC.

As DNA, the CDR3 is TGTGCCAGCAGCGGTTACGGCTACGAGCAGTACTTC. This encodes CASSGYGYEQYF. V is TRBV7-9 and J is TRBJ2-7; no clear D. V lost 5 bases and J 3 bases, leaving 8 bases between the germline ends. Germline V lookup: CDR1 SEHNR, CDR2 FQNEAQ (reference sequence). CDR3 length equals 12 residues. Full variable domain (outside the CDR3, taken from reference TRBV7-9 and TRBJ2-7): DTGVSQNPRHKITKRGQNVTFRCDPISEHNRLYWYRQTLGQGPEFLTYFQNEAQLEKSRLLSDRFSAERPKGSFSTLEIQRTEQGDSAMYLCASSGYGYEQYFGPGTRLTVT.